Here is one T cell receptor beta chain with its context. What antigen it recognizes has not been identified. There are no base qualities to consult, and no much larger clone falls within one base. The sample is drawn from a study of long-term antiretroviral therapy in people with HIV (dated by TCRdb to the early 2020s). About the investigation overall: Collection of the earliest samples took place about a decade ahead of the 2015 WHO recommendation for immediate ART, at a time when ART was typically delayed until CD4 counts fell. A total of roughly 200 cryopreserved PBMC samples came from around 30 adults with confirmed HIV infection and were collected serially over a mean of about 6 years (range 1-12). Among the 30 or so participants with HIV, eleven were female. This retrospective serial study examined whether starting ART and sustained HIV suppression were associated with changes in the composition and diversity of the TRB repertoire in peripheral blood. No cross-contamination during QIAcube processing turned up in test extractions that ran a monoclonal T-cell line alongside 30 to 35 polyclonal samples. The study at large found these results: Expanded TRB clones identified before ART initiation dominated the repertoire at all time points, although this dominance fluctuated and declined in many PLHIV after ART. Inferences about post-ART repertoire changes are limited because no data were available on ART adherence, viral resistance or therapy changes. Compared with controls, HIV repertoires had narrower CDR3 length ranges, and the network structure pointed to an antigen-experienced repertoire that shifted only slightly toward naive after ART. Limited PBMC availability meant only the TCR beta chain was sequenced, without alpha chain pairing. A significant increase in TRB diversity was found to be associated with ART initiation, although TRB diversity was observed to remain significantly below that of transplant donor controls even after long-term ART. The samples span the years 2004 to 2017, and the ART regimens used at that time may not be as effective as current regimens. Because pre-ART samples had limited cell numbers, profiling was done on unsorted PBMC rather than on sorted CD4+ and CD8+ T cells.

Sequencing of the TRB variable region was done with the immunoSEQ hsTCRB v3.0 assay at survey level resolution. The targeted TRB sequencing depth was about 40,000-50,000 T-cell genomes per sample. TRB libraries were pooled and sequenced on an Illumina MiSeq using a v3 150-cycle kit. Under the source paper's analysis protocol: Repertoire analysis was run in R within a reproducible Nextflow workflow that covered QC, data transformation and analysis. LymphoSeq2, an R package for AIRR-Seq data exploration, was used to implement custom analyses. After excluding a handful of samples that yielded fewer than 5000 total TRB sequences, 150 to 200 HIV repertoires remained for analysis. Among the approximately 180 retained HIV repertoires, about 60 were collected before ART initiation and approximately 130 were collected after ART initiation. Repertoires were downsampled to 5000 TRB nucleotide sequences, with summary statistics averaged over 100 downsampling iterations. TRB sequences were retained for analysis only if CDR3 regions of at least seven amino acids were present. Diversity was assessed using a clonality score derived from Shannon entropy and using the Gini coefficient. Repertoire networks linked the top 5000 CDR3 amino acid sequences whenever two sequences differed by an edit distance of one. GLIPH2 predicted antigen specificity groups and MHC restriction for TRB CDR3 amino acid sequences. CDR3 amino acid sequences were matched against VDJdb and McPAS-TCR to flag known CMV, EBV, HIV or tissue antigen associations. Pre-ART, post-ART and control groups were compared with Wilcoxon signed-rank tests and Holm-Bonferroni correction. TCRdb limited this immuneACCESS table to in-frame rearrangements with V and J called. A share of clones is missing; checked studies link under half to unresolved V genes, and the rest is unexplained. V and J calls and clone size are as listed in that table; D and trimming were resolved from the DNA. Counted in this sample were roughly 31,000 clones; less than 90% of them appeared once. Of the sample, nearly 7.5% falls within the top ten clones.

Inclusion was restricted to participants for whom at least one PBMC sample before ART initiation and at least two post-ART samples were available. Every participant with HIV received treatment in the United States of America. Before DNA extraction, cryopreserved samples of roughly 0.9-11 million PBMC were thawed and washed. At the time of the earliest PBMC sample for each participant with HIV, ages ranged from about 23 to 60 years. PBMC samples from each participant spanned 1-4 timepoints before ART initiation and 2-8 timepoints after ART initiation, with a median of 7 samples. Serial HIV viral load, CD4+ T-cell count, ART history and demographic data were obtained for every participant. Using a Qiagen kit on a QIAcube, genomic DNA was extracted from unsorted PBMC, with samples processed in batches of 12. The sequence came from a man in his fifties with HIV. The source material was unsorted PBMCs, sampled around 5 years before starting antiretroviral therapy.

The DNA sequence follows: TGTGCCAGCAGCTTTTTACAGGGACCTATCTCTGGAAACACCATATATTTT. This is translated as CASSFLQGPISGNTIYF. The sequence joins TRBV7-9 to TRBJ1-3; TRBD1 is a possible D gene, resting on 6 matching bases. CDR1 and CDR2 were assigned from the germline V gene (reference sequence) as SEHNR and FQNEAQ. Trimming removed 3 bases from V and 0 bases from J, leaving 15 bases between the germline ends. Including the terminal cysteine and phenylalanine, the CDR3 comprises 17 residues. CDR3 DNA only is kept here, 51 bases in frame from base 1.